The 30 T cell receptor beta chains listed next were all sequenced from one sample in a study of T-cell reconstitution after alpha-beta-depleted transplantation in children. Unique molecular identifiers were incorporated into the prepared TCRbeta library. TCRdb re-analysed the PCR reads in MiXCR, keeping a single row per CDR3 protein. The sample yields 500,000 or so distinct CDR3 sequences, 30% to 35% seen once. Here the sequenced sample was PBMCs from the stem cell graft donor, taken from the stem cell graft. The receptors were sampled from a human donor who donated a stem cell graft to a child with aplastic anemia.

In this sample, this clonotype turned up a few times. Written as DNA, the CDR3 is TGCAGTGCCCGGGACAGACTAAATGAAAAACTGTTTTTT. It is translated as CSARDRLNEKLFF. The chain joins TRBV20-1 to TRBJ1-4, with TRBD1 matching 7 bases. The CDR3 has 13 residues. Unmatched junction bases numbered 6, after V lost 6 bases and J lost 5 bases. Germline-derived CDR1 and CDR2 are DFQATT and SNEGSKA (reference sequence).

This chain uses TRBV29-1 with TRBJ2-1, with 7 bases fitting TRBD2. Germline V gene data show CDR1 as SQVTM and CDR2 as ANQGSEA. The CDR3 has 15 amino acids. J lost 0 bases, V lost 1 base, and 3 bases had no gene match. The CDR3, as DNA: TGCAGCGTTGAAGGGGACTACCCCTCCTACAATGAGCAGTTCTTC. Its protein product is CSVEGDYPSYNEQFF.

In this sample, this clonotype turned up a few times. The chain uses TRBV6-1 and TRBJ2-1; TRBD2 matches 11 bases. Germline loops: CDR1 MNHNS, CDR2 SASEGT. The CDR3 consists of 16 residues. With 6 bases clipped from V and 9 bases from J, the junction kept 13 bases outside the gene matches. CDR3 nucleotide sequence: TGTGCCAGCAGCCTTTCAACTAGCGGGAGACTCAGTGAGCAGTTCTTC. Encoded protein: CASSLSTSGRLSEQFF.

This chain connects TRBV12-3 or TRBV12-4 to TRBJ1-1; D is uncertain. V lost 10 bases, J lost 1 base, and 16 bases lay in between. The CDR3 runs to 14 residues. This CDR3 reads CAISVGPGNTEAFF. Written as DNA, the CDR3 is TGTGCCATTTCGGTGGGCCCGGGGAACACTGAAGCTTTCTTT.

This clonotype was detected many times. The J gene is TRBJ1-2, the V gene TRBV7-2; tentative D call: TRBD1 (6 bases). V was cut by 1 base and J by 8 bases, with 14 bases left in between. The germline V gene has CDR1 SGHTA and CDR2 FQGNSA. The CDR3 has 14 amino acids. The CDR3 nucleotides are TGTGCCAGCAGCTTAGGAATCCAGGGGACCGGCTACACCTTC. It translates to CASSLGIQGTGYTF.

This clonotype was counted a few times. The genes are TRBV7-2 and TRBJ2-2; no reliable D call. Trimming removed 5 bases at V and 6 bases at J, with 19 bases between. This CDR3 comprises 16 residues. The germline V gene encodes CDR1 SGHTA and CDR2 FQGNSA. The CDR3 coding sequence is TGTGCCAGCAGCCCCGACGGTCTGTGGGTCTCCGGGGAGCTGTTTTTT. This translates into CASSPDGLWVSGELFF.

This clonotype was observed a handful of times. This rearrangement joins TRBV12-3 or TRBV12-4 to TRBJ2-7; D is perhaps TRBD2 (6 bases). CDR3 length equals 15 residues. Trimming pared 5 bases from V and 3 bases from J, leaving 17 bases between. CDR3: CASSPRWRAGYEQYF. In DNA form, the CDR3 reads TGTGCCAGCAGTCCCCGATGGCGAGCGGGCTACGAGCAGTACTTC.

This clonotype was recorded a few times. The chain couples TRBV7-9 to TRBJ2-7, with D perhaps TRBD1 (5 bases). Looked up from germline, CDR1 is SEHNR and CDR2 is FQNEAQ (reference sequence). V lost 3 bases to trimming and J lost 0 bases, with 9 bases between them. The length of the CDR3 is 14 residues. CDR3 loop: CASSFLTDSYEQYF. The DNA of the CDR3 is TGTGCCAGCAGCTTCCTGACAGACTCCTACGAGCAGTACTTC. Using reference TRBV7-9 and TRBJ2-7 for the parts outside the CDR3, the full variable domain is DTGVSQNPRHKITKRGQNVTFRCDPISEHNRLYWYRQTLGQGPEFLTYFQNEAQLEKSRLLSDRFSAERPKGSFSTLEIQRTEQGDSAMYLCASSFLTDSYEQYFGPGTRLTVT.

The CDR3 protein is CASSLSRWPLVPDNEQFF. The CDR3 DNA reads TGTGCCAGCAGTTTGTCGCGGTGGCCCCTTGTTCCCGACAATGAGCAGTTCTTC. The chain employs TRBV12-3 or TRBV12-4 and TRBJ2-1; no definite D call. Trimming pared 3 bases from V and 5 bases from J, leaving 23 bases between. This CDR3 comprises 18 residues.

The chain recombines TRBV18 with TRBJ2-1; D gene ambiguous. The germline gives CDR1 KGHSH, CDR2 LQKENI. This CDR3 comprises 13 residues. Trimming cost V 3 bases and J 8 bases, with 11 bases left between them. The CDR3 bases are TGTGCCAGCTCACCTACTGTATGGGATGAGCAGTTCTTC. It is translated as CASSPTVWDEQFF.

The chain recombines TRBV6-5 with TRBJ1-1; 7 bases line up with TRBD1. Trimming at V came to 4 bases and at J to 1 base, leaving 9 bases not matched to a gene. Germline CDR1 is MNHEY and CDR2 is SVGAGI. CDR3 length equals 16 residues. CDR3 sequence reads: CASSFRTGVRNTEAFF. The CDR3, as DNA: TGTGCCAGCAGTTTCCGGACAGGTGTTAGGAACACTGAAGCTTTCTTT.

This clonotype was seen a few times. The chain carries TRBV5-5 and TRBJ1-1; 8 bases match TRBD1. V was clipped by 3 bases and J by 5 bases; unmatched bases: 9. The germline gives CDR1 SGHKS, CDR2 YYEKEE (reference sequence). The CDR3 contains 15 residues. The CDR3 bases are TGTGCCAGCAGCTCGAGCCCCAGGGGGCAGACTGAAGCTTTCTTT. It codes for CASSSSPRGQTEAFF.

The chain carries TRBV7-2 and TRBJ1-4; D call uncertain. V was pared by 0 bases and J by 8 bases, with 13 bases between. CDR1 SGHTA and CDR2 FQGNSA come from the germline V gene. The CDR3 runs 15 residues. The CDR3 nucleotides read TGTGCCAGCAGCTTAGCGCAGACTGGGAACGAAAAACTGTTTTTT. Translation gives CASSLAQTGNEKLFF.

This sequence joins TRBV7-2 and TRBJ2-7; 7 bases agree with TRBD1. CDR1 is SGHTA, CDR2 FQGNSA, per germline. CDR3 length: 16 residues. The V segment lost 0 bases and the J segment 1 base; nucleotides outside the gene matches: 6. The CDR3 spells CASSLAHGQASYEQYF. The CDR3 nucleotides are TGTGCCAGCAGCTTAGCGCACGGACAGGCTTCCTACGAGCAGTACTTC. The whole variable domain, remainder taken from reference TRBV7-2 and TRBJ2-7, is GAGVSQSPSNKVTEKGKDVELRCDPISGHTALYWYRQSLGQGLEFLIYFQGNSAPDKSGLPSDRFSAERTGGSVSTLTIQRTQQEDSAVYLCASSLAHGQASYEQYFGPGTRLTVT.

V and J are TRBV6-5 and TRBJ2-2; tentative D call: TRBD1 (5 bases). The CDR3 runs to 19 residues. V shed 2 bases and J shed 0 bases, with 19 bases lying between them. Germline V gene sequence: CDR1 MNHEY, CDR2 SVGAGI. CDR3 sequence: CASSYSNHRYQTNTGELFF. CDR3 in DNA: TGTGCCAGCAGTTACAGCAACCACAGGTACCAGACGAACACCGGGGAGCTGTTTTTT.

The V gene is TRBV6-2 or TRBV6-3, the J gene TRBJ2-7, with D unclear. CDR1 and CDR2 from the germline V gene are MNHEY and SVGEGT. The CDR3 loop spans 13 amino acids. V was shortened by 4 bases and J by 6 bases, with 13 bases between the two germline ends. The CDR3, as DNA: TGTGCCAGCAGTTCCGCTGTACGAGGCGAGCAGTACGTC. Protein sequence: CASSSAVRGEQYV.

V gene TRBV6-1 combines with J gene TRBJ2-7; a possible D gene is TRBD2 (6 bases). This CDR3 has 13 amino acids. V was shortened by 6 bases and J by 2 bases, with 11 bases between the two germline ends. The germline V gene has CDR1 MNHNS and CDR2 SASEGT. CDR3 coding DNA: TGTGCCAGCAGGGAGGACTATACCTACGAGCAGTACGTC. Translation gives CASREDYTYEQYV.

This clonotype was counted at least ten times. The rearrangement uses TRBV12-3 or TRBV12-4 and TRBJ2-5; no clear D gene. The CDR3 has 11 residues. Trimming took off 6 bases at V and 6 bases at J, with 8 bases between the two ends. The CDR3 sequence: CASSLGKTQYF. The CDR3 bases are TGTGCCAGCAGCTTGGGGAAGACCCAGTACTTC.

The chain employs TRBV28 and TRBJ2-1; D is undetermined. CDR1 is MDHEN and CDR2 is SYDVKM in the germline V gene. CDR3 length: 14 amino acids. V lost 4 bases to trimming and J lost 5 bases, with 12 bases between them. DNA for the CDR3: TGTGCCAGCAGTTCGGATGCATTCAACAATGAGCAGTTCTTC. Protein sequence: CASSSDAFNNEQFF.

This clonotype was counted between two and nine times. The chain couples TRBV27 to TRBJ1-1; 8 bases fit TRBD1. CDR3 length: 15 amino acids. The junction had 8 bases not matched to a gene; V was cut back by 4 bases and J by 4 bases. CDR1 and CDR2 (germline): MNHEY, SMNVEV (reference sequence). In nucleotides, the CDR3 is TGTGCCAGCAGTTGGACAGGGATGTATGGCACTGAAGCTTTCTTT. It is translated as CASSWTGMYGTEAFF.

In this sample, this clonotype turned up a few times. The chain couples TRBV4-2 to TRBJ2-7, with TRBD2 matching 13 bases. The CDR3 has 13 residues. Germline lookup yields CDR1 LGHNA and CDR2 YNFKEQ. The junction had 2 bases not matched to a gene; V was cut back by 6 bases and J by 6 bases. For the CDR3, the DNA is TGTGCCAGCAGTCGACTAGCGGGAGGCGAGCAGTACTTC. Its protein product is CASSRLAGGEQYF.

This chain joins TRBV4-3 and TRBJ1-3; 10 bases match TRBD1. V lost 1 base, J lost 0 bases, and 0 bases stayed unmatched. This CDR3 spans 16 amino acids. Germline values: CDR1 LGHNA, CDR2 YSLEER. CDR3 nucleotide sequence: TGCGCCAGCAGCCAAGGACAGGGGGCCTCTGGAAACACCATATATTTT. Its translation: CASSQGQGASGNTIYF.

The gene calls are TRBV7-2 and TRBJ2-1, with TRBD2 matching over 12 bases. V shed 3 bases, J shed 6 bases, and the junction held 6 bases outside the gene matches. CDR1 is SGHTA, CDR2 FQGNSA, per germline. There are 16 residues in the CDR3. As DNA, the CDR3 is TGTGCCAGCAGCTTTACGGCGACTAGCGGGAGCAATGAGCAGTTCTTC. Residues: CASSFTATSGSNEQFF.

This clonotype was counted only a few times. V usage is TRBV12-5 and J usage is TRBJ2-3, with TRBD2 matching over 11 bases. Germline V gene lookup returns CDR1 LGHNT and CDR2 FRNRAP. Unmatched junction bases numbered 10, after V lost 1 base and J lost 1 base. The CDR3 spans 19 residues. The CDR3 DNA follows: TGTGCTAGTGGTTTGGCTACTAGCGGGAGACACCTCCGCACAGATACGCAGTATTTT. Protein product: CASGLATSGRHLRTDTQYF.

This clonotype was detected only a few times. V is TRBV20-1 and J is TRBJ1-2; no clear D. Germline loops: CDR1 DFQATT, CDR2 SNEGSKA (reference sequence). The CDR3 consists of 14 residues. V was clipped by 0 bases and J by 4 bases, with 12 bases between them. This CDR3 reads CSARDLRTGYGYTF. The DNA for the CDR3 is TGCAGTGCTAGAGATCTGCGGACGGGCTATGGCTACACCTTC.

This chain joins TRBV6-1 and TRBJ1-6, with 7 bases matching TRBD1. This CDR3 is built from 15 residues. Germline V gene sequence: CDR1 MNHNS, CDR2 SASEGT. After removal of 1 base from V and 10 bases from J, the junction contained 7 bases not matched to a gene. CDR3 in DNA: TGTGCCAGCAGTGAAGGCGGGACAGTAACCTCACCCCTCCACTTT. This sequence encodes CASSEGGTVTSPLHF.

The J gene is TRBJ1-3, the V gene TRBV10-1; D call uncertain. The CDR3 extends over 13 amino acids. Germline V CDR1 and CDR2: WNHNN, SYGVQD (reference sequence). V lost 7 bases and J 0 bases, leaving 7 bases between the germline ends. The CDR3 reads CASTASSGNTIYF. The CDR3 coding sequence is TGCGCCAGCACCGCAAGCTCTGGAAACACCATATATTTT.

J is TRBJ1-1 and V is TRBV18; no firm D call. CDR1 is KGHSH and CDR2 is LQKENI in the germline V gene. V lost 3 bases and J 5 bases, leaving 10 bases between the germline ends. The CDR3 runs to 13 residues. The DNA for the CDR3 is TGTGCCAGCTCACCGGAGACAACAACTGAAGCTTTCTTT. Translated, it gives CASSPETTTEAFF.

This rearrangement joins TRBV12-3 or TRBV12-4 to TRBJ1-1; no firm D call. Trimming cost V 3 bases and J 11 bases, with 13 bases left between them. The CDR3 totals 12 residues. CDR3 in amino acids: CASSFRPTPAFF. The CDR3 nucleotides read TGTGCCAGCAGTTTCAGGCCAACCCCCGCTTTCTTT.

The chain uses TRBV7-8 and TRBJ1-2; D perhaps matches TRBD1 (5 bases). Germline V gene lookup returns CDR1 SGHVS and CDR2 FQNEAQ. V was trimmed by 3 bases and J by 8 bases, leaving 16 bases between them. The CDR3 runs to 14 residues. In DNA, the CDR3 is TGTGCCAGCAGCTTGTGGGGGGATTTCGACGGCTACACCTTC. Translation gives CASSLWGDFDGYTF.